This TCR beta chain comes out of a study of cytomegalovirus exposure and HLA in healthy donors (dated by TCRdb to about 2017). Study-wide context: According to an earlier analysis of a few hundred of the donors, 150 million to 200 million T cells yielded 90 million to 130 million unique TCR beta sequences and 250 to 350 Gb of sequence data. Typing coverage differed by locus: A, B, C, DRB1 and DQB1 were typed in roughly 629-630 donors, DQA1 in 500 to 550, DPA1 in some 610, and DPB1 in just under 490. Both class I and class II loci were covered by HLA typing, at four-digit resolution. Because of strong linkage in the cohort, five DR-DQ haplotypes were treated as single units for association and clustering. A later genetic analysis took genome-wide SNP genotypes for about three fifths of the 666 donors and used that subset as a discovery cohort. An earlier analysis of around 540 of the donors applied high-throughput TCR beta sequencing to assess whether each TCR beta V gene segment acted as functional or pseudogenic. A later analysis re-analyzed previously published TCR beta repertoires from 550 to 700 donors and added high-resolution HLA genotyping to study TCR occurrence patterns. Along with the roughly 700-subject first cohort, a separate validation cohort of more than 90 different subjects was used. All discovery cohort repertoires had been generated on a single sequencing platform. To predict cytomegalovirus infection status, the study brought together high-throughput TCR immunosequencing, statistical association of individual TCRs with disease status, and machine learning. Around 320 gigabases of sequencing data and approximately 85 million unique TCR sequences were included in an early release covering roughly 700 HLA-typed donors. Using immunosequencing, the study profiled T cell repertoires from 640 or so subjects and related those repertoires to cytomegalovirus serostatus. Of the roughly 400 genotyped donors, 65% to 90% fell in the genetic ancestry cluster associated with self-reported Caucasian donors. Among almost 400 genotyped donors of the cohort, an average of around 240,000 unique TCR beta nucleotide sequences were sequenced per donor, roughly a sixth of them non-productive. The aim of the study was to test whether cataloging public T cell receptors could identify signatures of past pathogen exposure. Rather than using new phenotypic data, the later analysis identified candidate immune exposures from TCR beta sequences and from how often those sequences occurred across donors. Donor age, sex, ethnicity and CMV serostatus were collected together with the repertoire data.

As for this clone: Its target antigen remains unknown. Qualities for individual bases were not recorded, and no much larger clone is one base off.

Receptor libraries were prepared by the immunoSEQ multiplex PCR assay. The multiplex PCR relied on a mix of 60 forward primers for TCR Vbeta segments and 13 reverse primers for TCR Jbeta segments. The CDR3 region of rearranged TCR beta genes was amplified from genomic DNA by a multiplex PCR assay. The Illumina HiSeq System was used to sequence the amplified TCR beta libraries as 87-base-pair reads. Under the source paper's analysis protocol: A later analysis tallied roughly 78 million unique TCR beta chains across the 666 repertoires, and around 9.9 million of those chains were shared by two or more donors. To remove PCR and sequencing errors, raw reads were error-corrected and collapsed into unique sequences using a nearest-neighbor algorithm that merged closely related sequences. To assign V, D and J gene segments, CDR3 sequences were aligned to IMGT reference sequences. Each retained sequence needed at least a six-nucleotide match to both a V gene segment and a J gene segment. A rearrangement counted as productive if the CDR3 had no stop codons and remained in frame with V and J, and every other rearrangement counted as non-productive. CDR3 was defined according to IMGT convention as the region running from the second conserved V-encoded cysteine to the conserved J-encoded phenylalanine. In an earlier analysis of roughly 580 of the donors, sequences lacking an unambiguous match to a single V gene segment were excluded. In an earlier analysis of approximately 610 of the donors, V segments were called functional above 56.7% productive rearrangements and were called segregating when the between-donor standard deviation exceeded 5%. A statistical classification framework was developed to diagnose cytomegalovirus status using the catalog of TCR beta chain sequences. In a later analysis, V and J genes were assigned by comparing TCR nucleotide sequences against IMGT/GENE-DB human TR gene sequences. The TCRdist pipeline was used in a later analysis to assign CDR3 sequences and most-parsimonious VDJ recombination scenarios. In a later analysis, every TCR beta chain was defined by the combination of its CDR3 amino acid sequence and its V-gene family, and reads without a unique V-gene family were dropped. A later analysis removed 550 to 650 highly shared, low-generation-probability nucleotide sequences to deal with suspected cross-contamination and a sequencing artifact. For each public chain, a later analysis derived a clonal expansion index from normalized ranks of inferred template counts within each repertoire. In a later analysis, generation probabilities were computed using a VDJ recombination model fitted to out-of-frame rearrangements, and the results were checked against IGoR. A later analysis scored TCR-TCR, TCR-HLA and TCR-CMV co-occurrence with hypergeometric tests, applying a repertoire-size bias correction to TCR pairs. A later analysis estimated false discovery rates by permuting HLA or CMV assignments 20 times. In a later analysis, co-occurring TCRs were grouped using DBSCAN, with TCRdist sequence similarity added in when clustering inside HLA-allele-positive subsets. Repertoires with fewer than 30,000 or more than 120,000 public chains, plus five repertoires with anomalous nucleotide sharing, were excluded from co-occurrence clustering. The table was pulled from immuneACCESS by TCRdb, which kept in-frame rearrangements only. Such tables lose some clones; where checked, under half of the loss comes from unresolved V genes, and the rest has no known cause. V and J calls and clone size come straight from that table; D and trimming were deduced from the DNA. Within this sample are fewer than 100,000 clones, with under 80% of them counted one time only. The ten largest clones take up roughly 2% of the sample.

Study-level results and caveats: According to a later analysis, parvovirus B19, influenza, CMV and Epstein-Barr virus appeared linked to several top co-occurrence clusters. A later analysis found that HLA-associated TCR beta chains were more clonally expanded and had lower generation probabilities than equally common non-associated chains. Only TCR beta chains were sequenced in this cohort, and the absence of alpha or paired-chain data limited detectable features. A group of highly shared sequence variants was considered likely to be a technical artifact of the sequencing pipeline. According to a later analysis, TCR association rates differed among HLA loci, with DRB1 alleles showing the most associated TCRs and HLA-C alleles showing the fewest. The study listed approximately 160 TCR beta chains as associated with cytomegalovirus. For the cohort, immune exposure information was limited to CMV serostatus. A later analysis associated 16,951 TCR beta sequences with specific HLA alleles at a false discovery rate of 0.05. Correlated functional status among segregating V segments might be attributable to linkage disequilibrium, but an unknown experimental factor could not be ruled out. The presence/absence analyses assumed that sequencing depth was roughly uniform across donors, and that assumption may not be true. A few of the identified cytomegalovirus-associated TCR beta chains were confirmed in vitro to be specific for cytomegalovirus antigens. According to the authors, the approach could potentially be generalized to other disease states and immunological phenotypes. In an earlier analysis of approximately 590 of the donors, most TCR beta V segments appeared in productive rearrangements about 87% or about 30% of the time, broadly matching IMGT annotations. In both the original and validation cohorts, the classifier was reported to diagnose cytomegalovirus status with high specificity and sensitivity. V-gene and J-gene trimming of TCR beta chains was associated with a missense DCLRE1C variant in a later genetic analysis, and the association was replicated in an independent cohort. According to a later analysis, most CMV-associated TCR beta chains appeared to be HLA-restricted, and the HLA associations seemed to be driven largely by CMV exposure. Because counts were too low, some 17 rarely observed V segments, including chromosome 9 orphons, were left out of the earlier analysis of several hundred of the donors. A further reported finding was that TCR beta sequences accurately predicted the HLA-A and HLA-B alleles for most subjects in the first cohort. Strong co-occurrence of HLA alleles, especially DR and DQ, made assigning TCR associations to individual alleles difficult. Most TCR sequences were observed very rarely across donors, whereas some public TCRs were present in many individuals. Compared with the roughly 670-donor mean, donors in an Asian-associated ancestry cluster had fewer N-insertions in productive TCRs, according to a later genetic analysis. HLA typing was unavailable for some donors at each locus, so association tests used only the typed subset.

In total, roughly 670 healthy bone marrow donors made up the cohort. Cohort members were all nominally healthy when sampled, although unrecorded immune exposures were likely present. The donor tested CMV seronegative, placing the donor among the roughly 400 seronegative members of the cohort. A peripheral blood sample was provided by each donor, and peripheral blood mononuclear cells were used for TCR beta sequencing. Genomic DNA was extracted from the blood cell samples with the Qiagen DNeasy Blood Extraction Kit. Specimen: PBMCs. The clonotype comes from a man aged 40-49 years in good health and CMV-seronegative.

The DNA is TGTGCCAGCAGCTCCCCCCGGGGGGCTACGCAGTATTTT. Its amino acids are CASSSPRGATQYF. Recombination linked TRBV11-2 to TRBJ2-3, with a weak D call of TRBD2 (7 bases match). Inclusive of the bounding cysteine and phenylalanine, the CDR3 is 13 residues long. CDR3 DNA only is kept here, 39 bases in frame from base 1. Trimming takes 4 bases from V and 8 bases from J, and the germline ends sit 13 bases apart. CDR1 and CDR2, per the germline V gene, are SGHAT and FQNNGV. This CDR3, with the reference TRBV11-2 and TRBJ2-3 proteins standing in past its ends, gives the full variable domain EAGVAQSPRYKIIEKRQSVAFWCNPISGHATLYWYQQILGQGPKLLIQFQNNGVVDDSQLPKDRFSAERLKGVDSTLKIQPAKLEDSAVYLCASSSPRGATQYFGPGTRLTVL.